This record covers a single T cell receptor beta chain. At one end the junction does not follow the germline gene, possibly because of a read error. In the study's own analysis: For nucleated cells, counts were estimated from reference gene primer amplification. The data were produced by immunoSEQ multiplex PCR, yet TCRdb's version contains in-frame clones alone and is incomplete. D and trimming were read from the DNA, whereas the V and J calls and clone size are those reported in that table. This table has 150,000 to 200,000 clones, around 80% appearing once. These data come from a study of blood T cell repertoires in COVID-19. Across the study: The analysed material was cDNA or gDNA that came from T cells, B-cell-depleted T cells, or PBMCs.

This receptor was obtained from a woman in her 50s with acute COVID-19. The specimen sequenced was PBMCs or T cells enriched from blood (not recorded which).

CDR3 protein: CSVEVPNHGYTF. CDR3 nucleotides: TGCAGCGTTGAAGTTCCTAACCATGGCTACACCTTC. V and J are TRBV29-1 and TRBJ1-2; the D is unclear. The CDR3 is 12 residues long. The V gene's germline CDR1 is SQVTM and CDR2 ANQGSEA.